This TCR beta chain appears in the sequencing data of a study of T-cell memory formation after mild COVID-19. This CDR3 contains 15 residues. The V gene end was trimmed by 1 base and the J gene end by 2 bases; junction bases not matched to a gene: 4. The germline gives CDR1 SGHDT, CDR2 YYEEEE. Constant-segment primers served in 5'RACE that generated TCR alpha and TCR beta cDNA libraries bearing sample barcodes and UMIs. MiXCR, run by TCRdb on the 5' RACE reads, gives a single entry per CDR3 protein. The sample consists of almost 350,000 distinct CDR3 sequences, approximately 22% of them appearing once. In its sample, this clonotype was seen a few times.

The TCR was taken from a man aged 18 to 29 who had mild COVID-19 (a few samples of this study predate the infection). Cell type and time point are not known. Sequencing was carried out using PBMCs or a T cell subset sorted from them (not recorded which). The chain has TRBV5-6 and TRBJ2-5; TRBD2 agrees at 8 bases. The CDR3 reads CASSLPGGSQETQYF. The CDR3 DNA reads as TGTGCCAGCAGCTTGCCGGGGGGGAGTCAAGAGACCCAGTACTTC.